The rows below give T cell receptor beta chains drawn from one sample of a study of T cells after yellow fever vaccination. TCRdb used MiXCR to reprocess the 5' RACE reads, holding one entry per CDR3 protein. There are around 330,000 distinct CDR3 sequences in the sample; about 3.5% occur only once, and around a quarter lies in the top ten. Sample: PBMCs, taken on the day of the yellow fever booster vaccination. All receptors come from a man between 18 and 29 years old who received the YFV17D yellow fever vaccine. Both conserved end residues are part of each CDR3. Each record gives: CDR3 protein, V gene, J gene.

CSAFSTTGTDLGYTF	TRBV20-1	TRBJ1-2
CASSLAGADSTGELFF	TRBV5-5	TRBJ2-2
CASSPGTRGEQFF	TRBV11-1	TRBJ2-1
CASSVNGVSDTQYF	TRBV9	TRBJ2-3
CASSSRDRGGWNQPQHF	TRBV7-2	TRBJ1-5
CASSWTSGGADTQYF	TRBV5-1	TRBJ2-3
CASSLAPGGNQETQYF	TRBV12-3/TRBV12-4	TRBJ2-5
CASSPGTSGGPYNEQFF	TRBV7-3	TRBJ2-1
CASSLGTSGDEQFF	TRBV11-3	TRBJ2-1
CSAQPGPWSTDTQYF	TRBV20-1	TRBJ2-3
CATSQGLRETQYF	TRBV24-1	TRBJ2-5
CASGPLGGRYEQYF	TRBV6-2/TRBV6-3	TRBJ2-7
CASRASREPGANVLTF	TRBV7-9	TRBJ2-6
CASSRALHEQFF	TRBV7-6	TRBJ2-1
CASSRQEYLGTDTQYF	TRBV7-2	TRBJ2-3
CASSLESGRMNTGELFF	TRBV5-1	TRBJ2-2
CASSLDGTSYNEQFF	TRBV5-4	TRBJ2-1
CASSSLRTGTFAGNTIYF	TRBV7-9	TRBJ1-3
CASSPVGGQETQYF	TRBV5-4	TRBJ2-5
CAASDGGVRETQYF	TRBV10-3	TRBJ2-5
CASSQDNRGATDTQYF	TRBV4-3	TRBJ2-3
CASSPRGDEKLFF	TRBV5-1	TRBJ1-4
CASSRQGSGGQFF	TRBV5-4	TRBJ2-1
CASLHLQGSSNQPQHF	TRBV12-3/TRBV12-4	TRBJ1-5
CASSEQGGGNTIYF	TRBV2	TRBJ1-3
CASSQVLRRSEQFF	TRBV3-1	TRBJ2-1
CASTKGGTVRAQPQHF	TRBV10-2	TRBJ1-5
CASRSSAWQDNEQFF	TRBV4-3	TRBJ2-1
CASSKQTEAFF	TRBV19	TRBJ1-1
CASSLSSVDGYTF	TRBV27	TRBJ1-2
CASSHLRTGGYTF	TRBV5-6	TRBJ1-2
CASSSPSGDTYSNQPQHF	TRBV5-5	TRBJ1-5
CASSGPHWEWTGGLGEQFF	TRBV6-2/TRBV6-3	TRBJ2-1
CSARVPGQGSGNTIYF	TRBV20-1	TRBJ1-3
CASRGRTDNEQFF	TRBV5-1	TRBJ2-1
CASSPIGTDYGYTF	TRBV7-8	TRBJ1-2
CAISMDGLAGGPQYF	TRBV10-3	TRBJ2-7
CASSPRGRDEQYF	TRBV4-1	TRBJ2-7
CASSPQGFAAFF	TRBV18	TRBJ1-1
CAISESGFEQYF	TRBV10-3	TRBJ2-7
CASSVRLETDTQYF	TRBV9	TRBJ2-3
CASKLAGRDTGELFF	TRBV19	TRBJ2-2
CSVWDSGYTF	TRBV29-1	TRBJ1-2
CATSDPSDYYGYTF	TRBV24-1	TRBJ1-2
CSVADTGELFF	TRBV29-1	TRBJ2-2
CSARGGSQWGYTF	TRBV20-1	TRBJ1-2
CASSSSVLTTYYGYTF	TRBV27	TRBJ1-2
CASSQAGGYTF	TRBV3-1	TRBJ1-2
CATGVGGETQYF	TRBV27	TRBJ2-5
CASSFLGVDGETQYF	TRBV5-1	TRBJ2-5
CASSYGGGTTDTQYF	TRBV6-6	TRBJ2-3
CASSLAEGAEGNQPQHF	TRBV7-9	TRBJ1-5
CASSQGARQVRNSNQPQHF	TRBV4-1	TRBJ1-5
CASSQGVGFGTYEQYF	TRBV4-3	TRBJ2-7